This T cell receptor (beta chain) was retrieved from a study of T cell repertoires in cytomegalovirus infection. Study context: An indication of both CMV infection and matching HLA type came from public TCR beta signatures.

Trimming removed 5 bases at V and 1 base at J, with 15 bases between. The CDR3 is made up of 17 amino acids. Looked up from germline, CDR1 is SSHAT and CDR2 is FNYEAQ (reference sequence). This clonotype appeared many times. Using its own MiXCR run on the reads, TCRdb lists one record per CDR3 protein. The repertoire consists of roughly 500,000 distinct CDR3 sequences, with 16% occurring once and the leading ten covering about 24%. The chain combines TRBV7-7 with TRBJ2-6; D perhaps matches TRBD2 (5 bases). Sequencing was performed on CD8+ T cells from PBMCs. This TCR was recovered from a human donor in good health (CMV status not recorded). Some clones in this sample may be carry-over from other donors' samples. The CDR3 region is CASSPFVPGSGANVLTF. CDR3 DNA sequence: TGTGCCAGCAGCCCCTTTGTGCCGGGGTCTGGGGCCAACGTCCTGACTTTC.